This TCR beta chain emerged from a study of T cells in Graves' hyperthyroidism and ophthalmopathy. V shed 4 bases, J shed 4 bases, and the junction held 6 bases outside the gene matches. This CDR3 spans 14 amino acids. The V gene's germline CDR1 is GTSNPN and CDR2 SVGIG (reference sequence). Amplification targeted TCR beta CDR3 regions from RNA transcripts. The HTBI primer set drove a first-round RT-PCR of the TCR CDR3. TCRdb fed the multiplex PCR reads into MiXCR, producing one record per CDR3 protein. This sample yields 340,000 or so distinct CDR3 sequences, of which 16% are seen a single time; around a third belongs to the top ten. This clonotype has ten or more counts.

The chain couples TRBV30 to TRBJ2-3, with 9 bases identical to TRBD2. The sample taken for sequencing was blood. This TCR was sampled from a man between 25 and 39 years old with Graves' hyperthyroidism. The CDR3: CAWIRSGRSDTQYF. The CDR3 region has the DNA TGTGCCTGGATCAGGAGCGGGAGGTCAGATACGCAGTATTTT.